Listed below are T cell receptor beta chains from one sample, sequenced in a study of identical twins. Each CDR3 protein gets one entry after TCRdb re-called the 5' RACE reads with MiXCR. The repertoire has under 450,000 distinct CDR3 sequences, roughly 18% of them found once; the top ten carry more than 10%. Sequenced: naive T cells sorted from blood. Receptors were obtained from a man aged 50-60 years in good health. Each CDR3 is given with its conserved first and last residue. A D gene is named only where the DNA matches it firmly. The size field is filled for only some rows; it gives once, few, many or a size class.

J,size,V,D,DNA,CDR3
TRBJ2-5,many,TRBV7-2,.,TGTGCCAGCAGCTCAGCGGCAGGGCCCCAGTACTTC,CASSSAAGPQYF
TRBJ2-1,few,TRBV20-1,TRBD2,TGCAGTGCTCCGGCTAGCGGGGGGACCAGCTCCTACAATGAGCAGTTCTTC,CSAPASGGTSSYNEQFF
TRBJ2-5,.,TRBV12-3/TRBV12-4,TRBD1,TGTGCCAGCAGTATAGGACAGGCCATTGAGACCCAGTACTTC,CASSIGQAIETQYF
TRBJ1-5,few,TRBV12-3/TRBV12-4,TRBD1,TGTGCCAGCAGCCTGACAGGGGGCCGGGGCAATCAGCCCCAGCATTTT,CASSLTGGRGNQPQHF
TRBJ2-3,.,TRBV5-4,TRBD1,TGTGCCAGCAGCTTAACAGGGGGCGTCGCAGATACGCAGTATTTT,CASSLTGGVADTQYF
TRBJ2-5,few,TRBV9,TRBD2,TGTGCCAGCAGCGAGGGACTAGCGGGAGGGACGATCCCTTACCAAGAGACCCAGTACTTC,CASSEGLAGGTIPYQETQYF
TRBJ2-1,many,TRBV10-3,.,TGTGCCATCAGTGCCGCTAGCGATTACAATGAGCAGTTCTTC,CAISAASDYNEQFF
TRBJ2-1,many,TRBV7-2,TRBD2,TGTGCCAGCAGCAGAAGCGGGGCCAGCTCCTACAATGAGCAGTTCTTC,CASSRSGASSYNEQFF
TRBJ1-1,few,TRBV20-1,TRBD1,TGCAGTGCTACTAACAGGGGGCGCATGGACACTGAAGCTTTCTTT,CSATNRGRMDTEAFF
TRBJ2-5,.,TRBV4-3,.,TGCGCCAGCAGCCAAGATGGCCCCCGCAGGGGCGAGACCCAGTACTTC,CASSQDGPRRGETQYF
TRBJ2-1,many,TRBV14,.,TGTGCCAGCAGCCTGAGGCTGGGGGGACAATACAATGAGCAGTTCTTC,CASSLRLGGQYNEQFF
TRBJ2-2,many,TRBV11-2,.,.,CASSLPVYFGFHEHRGAVFF
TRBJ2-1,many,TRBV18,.,TGTGCCAGCTCACCACTACAGGGGGGGAAAGGTGAGCAGTTCTTC,CASSPLQGGKGEQFF
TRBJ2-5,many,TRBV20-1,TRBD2,TGCAGTGCTAAGGGTAGCGGGAAAGAGACCCAGTACTTC,CSAKGSGKETQYF
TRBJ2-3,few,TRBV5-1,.,TGCGCCAGCAGTTTCACCGGGACGTTTGCCCACACAGATACGCAGTATTTT,CASSFTGTFAHTDTQYF
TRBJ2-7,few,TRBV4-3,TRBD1,TGCGCCAGCAGCCAAAGGACAGGGGTGAACGAGCAGTACTTC,CASSQRTGVNEQYF
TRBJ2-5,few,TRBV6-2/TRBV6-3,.,TGTGCCAGCAGGGATACCTTTCGAGCGGCCCAAGAGACCCAGTACTTC,CASRDTFRAAQETQYF
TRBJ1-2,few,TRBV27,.,TGTGCCAGCAGTTTATCGGGGTCTAACTATGGCTACACCTTC,CASSLSGSNYGYTF
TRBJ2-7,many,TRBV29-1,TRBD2,TGCAGCGTTGAAATGGTCGGGGGGGGGGACTCCTACGAGCAGTACTTC,CSVEMVGGGDSYEQYF
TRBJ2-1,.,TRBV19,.,TGTGCCAGTAATAACGGCCCCTCCTACAATGAGCAGTTCTTC,CASNNGPSYNEQFF
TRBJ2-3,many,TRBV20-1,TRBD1,TGCAGTGCTAGAGATTTAGTACAGGGGATGGATACGCAGTATTTT,CSARDLVQGMDTQYF